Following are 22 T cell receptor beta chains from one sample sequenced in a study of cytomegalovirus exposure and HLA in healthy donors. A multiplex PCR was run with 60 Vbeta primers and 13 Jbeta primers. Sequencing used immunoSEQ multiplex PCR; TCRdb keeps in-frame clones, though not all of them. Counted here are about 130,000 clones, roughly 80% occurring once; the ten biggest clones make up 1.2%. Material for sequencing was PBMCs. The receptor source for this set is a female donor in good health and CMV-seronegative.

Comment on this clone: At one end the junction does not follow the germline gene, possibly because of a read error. The CDR3 sequence: CASMTAPAF. DNA for the CDR3: TGCGCCAGCATGACAGCCCCAGCATTT. The chain recombines TRBV5-1 with TRBJ1-5, with D maybe TRBD1 (5 bases). The CDR3 extends over 9 amino acids. Germline loops: CDR1 SGHRS, CDR2 YFSETQ. Based on the CDR3 plus reference TRBV5-1 and TRBJ1-5, the full variable domain is KAGVTQTPRYLIKTRGQQVTLSCSPISGHRSVSWYQQTPGQGLQFLFEYFSETQRNKGNFPGRFSGRQFSNSRSEMNVSTLELGDSALYLCASMTAPAFGDGTRLSIL.

CDR3 DNA sequence: TGTGCCAGCAGTGAAGGGGCAGGGGGACGAAACACCATATATTTT. It yields the protein CASSEGAGGRNTIYF. The J gene is TRBJ1-3, the V gene TRBV2, with 7 nucleotides matching TRBD1. The V gene end was trimmed by 1 base and the J gene end by 5 bases; junction bases not matched to a gene: 5. Germline V CDR1 and CDR2: SNHLY, FYNNEI. CDR3 length equals 15 residues.

Here the CDR3 reads CASSRDRVGWGNSPLHF. Written as DNA, the CDR3 is TGTGCCAGCAGCCGAGACAGGGTGGGGTGGGGTAATTCACCCCTCCACTTT. The V call is TRBV7-6, the J call TRBJ1-6; 7 bases map to TRBD1. In germline, CDR1 is SGHVS, CDR2 FNYEAQ. After removal of 5 bases from V and 6 bases from J, the junction contained 13 bases not matched to a gene. The CDR3 loop spans 17 amino acids.

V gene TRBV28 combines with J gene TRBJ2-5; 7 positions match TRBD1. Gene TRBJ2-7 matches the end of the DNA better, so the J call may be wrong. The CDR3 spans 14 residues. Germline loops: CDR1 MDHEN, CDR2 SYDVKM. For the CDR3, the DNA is TGTGCCAGCGGGTCGGACAGGCCCTCCTACGAGCAGTACTTC. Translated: CASGSDRPSYEQYF.

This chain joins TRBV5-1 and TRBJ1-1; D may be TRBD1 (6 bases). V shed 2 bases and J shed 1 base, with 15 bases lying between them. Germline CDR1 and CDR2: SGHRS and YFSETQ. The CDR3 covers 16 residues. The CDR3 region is CASSFGQSGANTEAFF. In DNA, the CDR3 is TGCGCCAGCAGCTTTGGACAGAGTGGGGCGAACACTGAAGCTTTCTTT. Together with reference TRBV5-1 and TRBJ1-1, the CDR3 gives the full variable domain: KAGVTQTPRYLIKTRGQQVTLSCSPISGHRSVSWYQQTPGQGLQFLFEYFSETQRNKGNFPGRFSGRQFSNSRSEMNVSTLELGDSALYLCASSFGQSGANTEAFFGQGTRLTVV.

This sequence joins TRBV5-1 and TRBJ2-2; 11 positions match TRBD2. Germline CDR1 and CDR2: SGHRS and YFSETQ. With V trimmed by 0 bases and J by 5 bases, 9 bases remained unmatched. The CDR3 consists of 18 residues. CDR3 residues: CASSLGTSGRVRTGELFF. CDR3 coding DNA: TGCGCCAGCAGCTTGGGAACTAGCGGGAGAGTCAGGACCGGGGAGCTGTTTTTT.

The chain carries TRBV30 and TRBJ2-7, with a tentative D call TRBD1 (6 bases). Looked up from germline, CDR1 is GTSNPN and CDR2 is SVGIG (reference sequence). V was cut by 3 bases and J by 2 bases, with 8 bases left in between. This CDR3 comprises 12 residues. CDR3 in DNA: TGTGCCTGGAGCCAGGGGACCTACGAGCAGTACTTC. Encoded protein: CAWSQGTYEQYF. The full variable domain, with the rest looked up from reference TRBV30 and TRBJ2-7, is SQTIHQWPATLVQPVGSPLSLECTVEGTSNPNLYWYRQAAGRGLQLLFYSVGIGQISSEVPQNLSASRPQDRQFILSSKKLLLSDSGFYLCAWSQGTYEQYFGPGTRLTVT.

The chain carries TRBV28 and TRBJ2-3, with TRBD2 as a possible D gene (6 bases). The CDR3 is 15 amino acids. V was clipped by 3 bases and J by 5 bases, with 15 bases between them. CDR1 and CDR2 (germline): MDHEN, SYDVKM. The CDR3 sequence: CASSFPRLGQDTQYF. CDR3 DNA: TGTGCCAGCAGTTTCCCCCGACTAGGCCAAGATACGCAGTATTTT.

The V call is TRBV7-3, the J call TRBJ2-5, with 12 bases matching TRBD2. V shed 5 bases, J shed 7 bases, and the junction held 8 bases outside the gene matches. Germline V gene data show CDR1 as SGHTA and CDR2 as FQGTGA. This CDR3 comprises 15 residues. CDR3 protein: CASSPLAGGTGTQYF. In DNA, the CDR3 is TGTGCCAGCAGCCCCCTAGCGGGGGGGACCGGGACCCAGTACTTC.

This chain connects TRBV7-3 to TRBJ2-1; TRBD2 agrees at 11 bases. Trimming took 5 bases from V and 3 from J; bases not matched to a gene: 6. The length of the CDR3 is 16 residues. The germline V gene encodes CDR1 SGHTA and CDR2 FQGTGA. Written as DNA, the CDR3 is TGTGCCAGCAGCCGTAGCGGGAGGGCCTTCTACAATGAGCAGTTCTTC. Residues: CASSRSGRAFYNEQFF.

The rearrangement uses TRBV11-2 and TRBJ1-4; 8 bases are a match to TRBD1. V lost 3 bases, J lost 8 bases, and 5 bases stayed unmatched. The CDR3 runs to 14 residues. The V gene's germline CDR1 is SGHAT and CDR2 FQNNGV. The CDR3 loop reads CASSLTGVGEKLFF. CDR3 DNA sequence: TGTGCCAGCAGCTTGACAGGGGTTGGGGAAAAACTGTTTTTT.

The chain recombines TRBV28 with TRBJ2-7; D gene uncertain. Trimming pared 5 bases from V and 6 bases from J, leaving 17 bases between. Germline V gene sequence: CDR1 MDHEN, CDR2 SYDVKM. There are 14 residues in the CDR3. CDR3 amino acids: CASSTLPAAGEQYF. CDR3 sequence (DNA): TGTGCCAGCAGTACCCTACCCGCGGCTGGCGAGCAGTACTTC.

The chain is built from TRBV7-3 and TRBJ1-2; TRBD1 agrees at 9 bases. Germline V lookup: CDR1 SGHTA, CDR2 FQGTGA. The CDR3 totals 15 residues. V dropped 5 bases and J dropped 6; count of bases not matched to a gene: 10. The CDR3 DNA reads TGTGCCAGCAGCCCCACAGGGGGCGCTGGGCATGGCTACACCTTC. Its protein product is CASSPTGGAGHGYTF.

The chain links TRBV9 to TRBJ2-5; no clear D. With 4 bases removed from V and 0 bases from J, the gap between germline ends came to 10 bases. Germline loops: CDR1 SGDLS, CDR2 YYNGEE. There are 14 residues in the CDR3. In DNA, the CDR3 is TGTGCCAGCAGCCAAGGTGACAACCAAGAGACCCAGTACTTC. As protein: CASSQGDNQETQYF. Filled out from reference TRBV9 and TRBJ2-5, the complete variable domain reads DSGVTQTPKHLITATGQRVTLRCSPRSGDLSVYWYQQSLDQGLQFLIQYYNGEERAKGNILERFSAQQFPDLHSELNLSSLELGDSALYFCASSQGDNQETQYFGPGTRLLVL.

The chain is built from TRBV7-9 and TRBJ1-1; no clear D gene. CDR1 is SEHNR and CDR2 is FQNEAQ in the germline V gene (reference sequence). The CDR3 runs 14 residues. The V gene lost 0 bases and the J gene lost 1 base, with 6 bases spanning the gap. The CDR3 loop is CASSLAHQNTEAFF. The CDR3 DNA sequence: TGTGCCAGCAGCTTAGCCCATCAGAACACTGAAGCTTTCTTT.

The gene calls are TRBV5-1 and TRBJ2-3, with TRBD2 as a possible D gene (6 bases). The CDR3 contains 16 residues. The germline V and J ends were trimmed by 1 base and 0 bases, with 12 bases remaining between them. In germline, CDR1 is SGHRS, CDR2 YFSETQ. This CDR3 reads CASSLLPGGSTDTQYF. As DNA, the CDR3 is TGCGCCAGCAGCTTGCTCCCCGGGGGAAGCACAGATACGCAGTATTTT.

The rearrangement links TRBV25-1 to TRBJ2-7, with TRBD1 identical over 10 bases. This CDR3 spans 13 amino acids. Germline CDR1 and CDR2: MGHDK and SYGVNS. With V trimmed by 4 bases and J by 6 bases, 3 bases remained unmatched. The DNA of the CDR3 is TGTGCCAGCAGTGGGGGGACAGGGGCCGAGCAGTACTTC. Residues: CASSGGTGAEQYF.

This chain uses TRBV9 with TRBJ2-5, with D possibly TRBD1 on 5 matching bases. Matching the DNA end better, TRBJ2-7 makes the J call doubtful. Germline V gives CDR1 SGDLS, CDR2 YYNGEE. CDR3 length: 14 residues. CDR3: CASSGSAQGYEQYF. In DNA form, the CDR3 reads TGTGCCAGCAGTGGATCAGCCCAGGGCTACGAGCAGTACTTC.

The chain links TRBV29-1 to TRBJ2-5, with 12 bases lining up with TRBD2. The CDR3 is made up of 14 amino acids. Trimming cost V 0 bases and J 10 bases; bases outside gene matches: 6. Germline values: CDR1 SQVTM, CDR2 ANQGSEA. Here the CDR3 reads CSVEDRLAGEVQYF. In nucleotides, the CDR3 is TGCAGCGTTGAAGATAGACTAGCGGGAGAGGTCCAGTACTTC.

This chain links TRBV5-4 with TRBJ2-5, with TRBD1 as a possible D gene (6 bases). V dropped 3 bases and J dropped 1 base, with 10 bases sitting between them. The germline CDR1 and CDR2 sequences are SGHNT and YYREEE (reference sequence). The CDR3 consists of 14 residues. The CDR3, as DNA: TGTGCCAGCAGCTCGAGGGGGATCCAAGAGACCCAGTACTTC. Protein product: CASSSRGIQETQYF.

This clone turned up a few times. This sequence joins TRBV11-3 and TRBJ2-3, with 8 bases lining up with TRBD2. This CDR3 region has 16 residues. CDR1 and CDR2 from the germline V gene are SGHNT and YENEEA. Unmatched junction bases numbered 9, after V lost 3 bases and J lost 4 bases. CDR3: CASSFIRGGVADTQYF. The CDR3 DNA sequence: TGTGCCAGCAGCTTTATTCGGGGGGGGGTCGCAGATACGCAGTATTTT.

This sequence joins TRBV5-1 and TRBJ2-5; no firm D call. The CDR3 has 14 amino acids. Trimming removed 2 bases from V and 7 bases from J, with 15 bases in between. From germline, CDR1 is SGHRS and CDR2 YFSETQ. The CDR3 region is CASSLDSLGRTQYF. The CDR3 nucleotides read TGCGCCAGCAGCTTAGACTCCCTAGGAAGGACCCAGTACTTC. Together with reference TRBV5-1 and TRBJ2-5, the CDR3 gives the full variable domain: KAGVTQTPRYLIKTRGQQVTLSCSPISGHRSVSWYQQTPGQGLQFLFEYFSETQRNKGNFPGRFSGRQFSNSRSEMNVSTLELGDSALYLCASSLDSLGRTQYFGPGTRLLVL.